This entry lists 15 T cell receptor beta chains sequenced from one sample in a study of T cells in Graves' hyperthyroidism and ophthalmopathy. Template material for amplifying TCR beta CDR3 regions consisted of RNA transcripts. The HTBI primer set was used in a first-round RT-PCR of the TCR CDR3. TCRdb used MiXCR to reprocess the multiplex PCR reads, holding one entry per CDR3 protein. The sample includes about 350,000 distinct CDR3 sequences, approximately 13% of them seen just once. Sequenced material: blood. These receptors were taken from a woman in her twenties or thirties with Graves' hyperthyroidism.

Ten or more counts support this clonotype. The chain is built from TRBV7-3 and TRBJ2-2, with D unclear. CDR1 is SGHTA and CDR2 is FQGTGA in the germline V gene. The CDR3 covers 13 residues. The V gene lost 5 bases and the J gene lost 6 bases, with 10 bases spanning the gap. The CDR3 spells CASSPELAGELFF. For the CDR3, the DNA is TGTGCCAGCAGCCCCGAACTCGCCGGGGAGCTGTTTTTT.

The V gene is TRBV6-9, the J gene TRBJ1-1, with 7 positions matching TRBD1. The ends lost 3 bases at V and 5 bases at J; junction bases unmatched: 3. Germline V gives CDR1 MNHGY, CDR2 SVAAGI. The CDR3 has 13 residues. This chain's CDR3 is CASSYQGVTEAFF. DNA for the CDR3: TGTGCCAGCAGTTACCAGGGGGTTACTGAAGCTTTCTTT.

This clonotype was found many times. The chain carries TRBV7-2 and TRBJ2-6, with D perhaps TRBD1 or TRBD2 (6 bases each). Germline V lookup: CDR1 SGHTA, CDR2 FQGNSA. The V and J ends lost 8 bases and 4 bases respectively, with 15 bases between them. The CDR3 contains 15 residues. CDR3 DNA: TGTGCCAGCCCCCGCGAGGGGGGCGGGGCCAACGTCCTGACTTTC. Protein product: CASPREGGGANVLTF.

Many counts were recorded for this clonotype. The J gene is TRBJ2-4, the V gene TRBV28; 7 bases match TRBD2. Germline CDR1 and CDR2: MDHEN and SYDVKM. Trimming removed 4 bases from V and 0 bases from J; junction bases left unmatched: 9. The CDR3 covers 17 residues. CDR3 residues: CASSSSNSGLAKNIQYF. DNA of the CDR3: TGTGCCAGCAGTTCCTCAAATAGCGGGTTAGCCAAAAACATTCAGTACTTC.

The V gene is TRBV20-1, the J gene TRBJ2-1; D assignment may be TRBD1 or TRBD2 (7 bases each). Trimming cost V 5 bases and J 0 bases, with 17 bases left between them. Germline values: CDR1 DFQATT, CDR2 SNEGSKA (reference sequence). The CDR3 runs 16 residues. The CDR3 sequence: CSAQGGEASSYNEQFF. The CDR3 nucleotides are TGCAGTGCTCAGGGGGGGGAAGCGAGCTCCTACAATGAGCAGTTCTTC.

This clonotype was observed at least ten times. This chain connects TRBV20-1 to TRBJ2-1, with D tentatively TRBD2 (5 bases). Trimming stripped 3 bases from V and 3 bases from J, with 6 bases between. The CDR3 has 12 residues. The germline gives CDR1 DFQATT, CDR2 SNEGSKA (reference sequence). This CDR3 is CSASGNYNEQFF. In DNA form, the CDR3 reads TGCAGTGCTAGCGGGAACTACAATGAGCAGTTCTTC.

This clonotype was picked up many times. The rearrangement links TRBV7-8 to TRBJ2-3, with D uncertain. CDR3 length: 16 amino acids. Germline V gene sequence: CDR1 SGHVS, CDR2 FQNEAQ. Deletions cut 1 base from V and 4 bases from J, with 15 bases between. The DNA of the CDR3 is TGTGCCAGCAGCTTAGTCCGTATGGCCCGGGCAGATACGCAGTATTTT. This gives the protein CASSLVRMARADTQYF.

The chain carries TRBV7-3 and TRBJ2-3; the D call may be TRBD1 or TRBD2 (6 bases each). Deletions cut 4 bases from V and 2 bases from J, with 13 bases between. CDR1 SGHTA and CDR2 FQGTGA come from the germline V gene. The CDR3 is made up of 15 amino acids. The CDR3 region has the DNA TGTGCCAGCAGCTCCGGAGGGGGTCTCACAGATACGCAGTATTTT. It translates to CASSSGGGLTDTQYF.

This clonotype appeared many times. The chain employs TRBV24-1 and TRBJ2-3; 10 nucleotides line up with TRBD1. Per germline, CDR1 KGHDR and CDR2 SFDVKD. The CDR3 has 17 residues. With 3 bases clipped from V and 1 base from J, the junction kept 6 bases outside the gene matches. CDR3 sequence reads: CATSDPDRGFGTDTQYF. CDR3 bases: TGTGCCACCAGTGATCCGGACAGGGGGTTCGGCACAGATACGCAGTATTTT.

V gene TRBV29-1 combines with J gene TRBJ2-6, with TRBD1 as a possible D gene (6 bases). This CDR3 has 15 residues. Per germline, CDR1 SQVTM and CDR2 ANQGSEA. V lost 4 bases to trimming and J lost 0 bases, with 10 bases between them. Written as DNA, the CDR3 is TGCAGCGTTGTAGGGGGAAACTCTGGGGCCAACGTCCTGACTTTC. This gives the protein CSVVGGNSGANVLTF.

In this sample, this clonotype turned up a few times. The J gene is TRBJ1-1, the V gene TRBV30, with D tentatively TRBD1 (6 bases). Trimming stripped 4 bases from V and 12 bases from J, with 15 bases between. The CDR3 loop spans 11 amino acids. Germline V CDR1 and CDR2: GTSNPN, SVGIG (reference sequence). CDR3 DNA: TGTGCCTGGACGGGCAACAGGGAAACTTTCTTT. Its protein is CAWTGNRETFF.

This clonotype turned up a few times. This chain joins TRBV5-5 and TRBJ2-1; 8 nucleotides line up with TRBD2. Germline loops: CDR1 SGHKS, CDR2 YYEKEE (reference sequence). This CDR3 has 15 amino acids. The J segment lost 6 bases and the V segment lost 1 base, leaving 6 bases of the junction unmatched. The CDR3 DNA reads TGTGCCAGCAGCTTGAGAGCGGGAGTCGGCAATGAGCAGTTCTTC. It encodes CASSLRAGVGNEQFF.

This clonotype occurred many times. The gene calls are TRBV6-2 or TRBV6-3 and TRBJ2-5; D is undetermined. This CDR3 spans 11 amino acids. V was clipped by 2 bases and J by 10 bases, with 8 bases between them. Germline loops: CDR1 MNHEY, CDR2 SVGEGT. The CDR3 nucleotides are TGTGCCAGCAGTTACCCCACGGACCAGTACTTC. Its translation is CASSYPTDQYF.

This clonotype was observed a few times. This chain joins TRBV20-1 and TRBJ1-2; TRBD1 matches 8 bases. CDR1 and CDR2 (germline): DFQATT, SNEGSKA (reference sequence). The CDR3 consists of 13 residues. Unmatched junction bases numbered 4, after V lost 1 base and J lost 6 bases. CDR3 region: CSARADRADGYTF. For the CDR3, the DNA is TGCAGTGCTAGAGCGGACAGGGCGGATGGCTACACCTTC.

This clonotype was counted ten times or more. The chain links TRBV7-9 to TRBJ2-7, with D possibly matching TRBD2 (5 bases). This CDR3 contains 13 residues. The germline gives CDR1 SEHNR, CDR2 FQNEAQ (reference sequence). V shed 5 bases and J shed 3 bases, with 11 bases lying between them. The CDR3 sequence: CASSPEVSYEQYF. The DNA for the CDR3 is TGTGCCAGCAGCCCGGAGGTCAGCTACGAGCAGTACTTC. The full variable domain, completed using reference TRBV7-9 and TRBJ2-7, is DTGVSQNPRHKITKRGQNVTFRCDPISEHNRLYWYRQTLGQGPEFLTYFQNEAQLEKSRLLSDRFSAERPKGSFSTLEIQRTEQGDSAMYLCASSPEVSYEQYFGPGTRLTVT.